Listed below are T cell receptor beta chains from one sample, sequenced in a study of T cell responses to AZD1222 COVID-19 vaccine. Produced via immunoSEQ multiplex PCR; TCRdb's table is partial and in-frame only. The repertoire consists of about 120,000 clones, with more than 75% occurring once and the leading ten covering roughly 4%. The sample here was peripheral blood, taken on day 0 of AZD1222 vaccination. The receptor set was obtained from an adult in good health. CDR3s include the opening cysteine and the closing phenylalanine or tryptophan. The D gene is left open where the match is weak. Size tells how often a clone was seen (once, few, many) or the class of an expanded clone, and some rows leave it out.

V	size	J	D	CDR3	DNA
TRBV6-5	-	TRBJ1-3	-	CASTQDGNTIYF	TGTGCCAGCACCCAGGACGGAAACACCATATATTTT
TRBV6-5	-	TRBJ1-1	-	CASSYDIRVLNTEAFF	TGTGCCAGCAGTTACGACATTCGGGTACTGAACACTGAAGCTTTCTTT
TRBV20-1	-	TRBJ1-2	TRBD1	CSARSGDREIF	TGCAGTGCTAGATCGGGTGACAGGGAAATATTC
TRBV7-2	-	TRBJ1-1	-	CASSPTAQNTEAFF	TGTGCCAGCAGCCCGACGGCCCAGAACACTGAAGCTTTCTTT
TRBV7-6	-	TRBJ2-3	TRBD2	CASSLGGTTYTDTQYF	TGTGCCAGCAGCTTAGGAGGGACTACCTACACAGATACGCAGTATTTT
TRBV12-3/TRBV12-4	once	TRBJ1-4	-	CASSTITGEKLFF	TGTGCCAGCAGCACGATCACGGGTGAAAAACTGTTTTTT
TRBV4-3	-	TRBJ1-4	TRBD1	CASSQEGTGVGEKLFF	TGCGCCAGCAGCCAAGAGGGTACAGGGGTAGGGGAAAAACTGTTTTTT
TRBV6-4	-	TRBJ1-1	-	CASPLGAPPEAFF	TGTGCCAGCCCGTTAGGGGCCCCTCCTGAAGCTTTCTTT
TRBV11-3	-	TRBJ2-2	TRBD1	CASNLRDSLTGELFF	TGTGCCAGCAACCTCCGGGACAGTCTTACCGGGGAGCTGTTTTTT
TRBV19	-	TRBJ1-2	-	CASSPNPGRRDGYTF	TGTGCCAGTAGTCCAAACCCGGGACGCCGCGATGGCTACACCTTC
TRBV21-1	-	TRBJ1-1	-	CASSKALFGAFF	TGTGCCAGCAGCAAAGCGCTATTTGGAGCTTTCTTT
TRBV29-1	-	TRBJ2-5	TRBD2	CSVEGAGGETQYF	TGCAGCGTTGAGGGAGCGGGGGGGGAGACCCAGTACTTC
TRBV7-6	-	TRBJ1-5	-	CASSLTPDQPQHF	TGTGCCAGCAGCTTAACACCAGATCAGCCCCAGCATTTT
TRBV10-3	-	TRBJ1-1	-	CAITAGGVWNTEAFF	TGTGCCATCACCGCGGGAGGGGTATGGAACACTGAAGCTTTCTTT
TRBV2	-	TRBJ2-2	-	CASTPAGPEVAGELFF	TGTGCCAGCACTCCCGCGGGACCTGAGGTCGCCGGGGAGCTGTTTTTT
TRBV18	-	TRBJ2-7	-	CASSPPMVVPEQYF	TGTGCCAGCTCACCTCCGATGGTGGTCCCCGAGCAGTACTTC
TRBV6-5	-	TRBJ1-1	-	CASSYSSDNMNTEAFF	TGTGCCAGCAGTTACTCTTCGGACAACATGAACACTGAAGCTTTCTTT
TRBV21-1	-	TRBJ1-2	-	CASSRPRRERGYGYTF	TGTGCCAGCAGCAGGCCGCGGAGGGAGCGAGGCTATGGCTACACCTTC
TRBV7-2	-	TRBJ2-7	TRBD1	CASSTRQGVGEQYF	TGTGCCAGCAGCACGCGGCAGGGGGTTGGCGAGCAGTACTTC
TRBV6-5	-	TRBJ2-5	TRBD2	CASSYWLAGAQETQYF	TGTGCCAGCAGTTACTGGCTAGCGGGGGCACAAGAGACCCAGTACTTC
TRBV4-2	-	TRBJ1-5	-	CASSQDVYGPQHF	TGTGCCAGCAGCCAAGATGTCTACGGGCCCCAGCATTTT
TRBV2	once	TRBJ1-2	-	CASSEQGISYGYTF	TGTGCCAGCAGTGAACAGGGGATTAGCTATGGCTACACCTTC
TRBV5-1	-	TRBJ2-3	TRBD2	CASSRTSGGRTDTQYF	TGCGCCAGCAGCAGGACTAGCGGGGGCCGCACAGATACGCAGTATTTT
TRBV6-5	few	TRBJ1-3	-	CASSYRHPTAGNTIYF	TGTGCCAGCAGTTACAGGCACCCAACTGCTGGAAACACCATATATTTT